This TCR beta chain was documented in a study of post-analysis software for immune sequencing data. Findings of the study overall: Several TRBV segments were more frequent in patients than controls; TRBV5-6, TRBV5-1 and TRBV20-1 belonged to this group. Normalized Chao1 diversity in multiple sclerosis patients fell significantly below that of controls. Batch-mates among the samples co-clustered strongly by F measure.

Concerning this clonotype itself: Its antigen is not identified.

The authors incorporated unique molecular identifiers into the TCR beta cDNA libraries. TCRdb reprocessed the PCR reads with MiXCR, giving one entry per CDR3 protein. Of more than 450,000 distinct CDR3 sequences in the sample, about 40% were seen once. The CDR3 consists of 15 residues. Germline V gives CDR1 SEHNR, CDR2 FQNEAQ (reference sequence). V was shortened by 7 bases and J by 7 bases, with 17 bases between the two germline ends. The sample was blood. The V and J genes are TRBV7-9 and TRBJ1-6; D remains unclear. The TCR was taken from a girl under 18 with multiple sclerosis. CDR3 protein: CASTTRGEGNSPLHF. The CDR3 DNA reads as TGTGCCAGCACCACTCGCGGGGAAGGCAATTCACCCCTCCACTTT.